These 23 T cell receptor beta chains were all obtained from the same sample, sequenced in a study of Graves' ophthalmopathy and Graves' hyperthyroidism. RNA transcripts were the template, and TCR beta CDR3 regions were amplified from them. Following a first-round RT-PCR that used HTBI primers, a second-round multiplex PCR was carried out. TCRdb ran MiXCR on the multiplex PCR reads and lists one entry per CDR3 protein. In the table there are 360,000 or so distinct CDR3 sequences, around 16% of which are singletons. Sequencing input: peripheral blood. The source of these receptors is a young woman with Graves' ophthalmopathy.

This clonotype was recorded many times. The chain employs TRBV28 and TRBJ1-6; D remains ambiguous. The germline V gene has CDR1 MDHEN and CDR2 SYDVKM. V lost 4 bases and J 0 bases, leaving 13 bases between the germline ends. The CDR3 extends over 17 amino acids. The CDR3, as DNA: TGTGCCAGCAGTTCTGGACCTACCAGCTCCTATAATTCACCCCTCCACTTT. This encodes CASSSGPTSSYNSPLHF.

This clonotype was recorded once. The chain couples TRBV12-3 or TRBV12-4 to TRBJ1-2; a weak D match, TRBD1 (6 bases). Trimming stripped 8 bases from V and 7 bases from J, with 17 bases between. The CDR3 totals 13 residues. For the CDR3, the DNA is TGTGCCAGCGGCGACAGGATCTCGTCTGGCTACACCTTC. Protein sequence: CASGDRISSGYTF.

This clonotype was observed a single time. This chain joins TRBV7-8 and TRBJ2-7, with D uncertain. From germline, CDR1 is SGHVS and CDR2 FQNEAQ. The CDR3 extends over 14 amino acids. V gave up 5 bases and J gave up 5 bases, with 16 bases separating them. DNA for the CDR3: TGTGCCAGCAGCCCGAGACGTCTAGTAGACGAGCAGTACTTC. Translation: CASSPRRLVDEQYF.

This clonotype was seen ten or more times. The chain carries TRBV12-3 or TRBV12-4 and TRBJ2-7; D is perhaps TRBD1 (5 bases). This CDR3 contains 16 residues. V lost 3 bases and J lost 5, with 20 bases in between. The CDR3 loop is CASSLGRVRVVDEQYF. The CDR3 DNA is TGTGCCAGCAGTTTGGGCCGGGTCAGGGTGGTGGACGAGCAGTACTTC.

This clonotype was seen repeatedly, ten times or more. The genes are TRBV6-5 and TRBJ1-6; 9 positions agree with TRBD1. Germline CDR1 MNHEY, CDR2 SVGAGI. V lost 2 bases, J lost 7 bases, and 6 bases stayed unmatched. The CDR3 length is 16 residues. CDR3 amino acids: CASSYGTGTSNSPLHF. For the CDR3, the DNA is TGTGCCAGCAGTTACGGGACAGGGACGTCCAATTCACCCCTCCACTTT.

The sample holds many counts of this clonotype. The chain carries TRBV12-3 or TRBV12-4 and TRBJ1-5; D unresolved. The CDR3 has 13 amino acids. V lost 7 bases and J lost 5, with 12 bases in between. The CDR3 sequence is CASTLTRYQPQHF. The DNA for the CDR3 is TGTGCCAGCACCCTGACACGTTATCAGCCCCAGCATTTT.

This clonotype has a count of ten or more. This chain joins TRBV15 and TRBJ1-1; D gene unclear. Germline CDR1 LNHNV, CDR2 YYDKDF (reference sequence). This CDR3 has 16 amino acids. Trimming cost V 0 bases and J 1 base, with 12 bases left between them. CDR3 DNA sequence: TGTGCCACCAGCAGAGATGGCCTCTGGAGGAACACTGAAGCTTTCTTT. This sequence encodes CATSRDGLWRNTEAFF.

This clonotype was detected many times. This sequence joins TRBV6-1 and TRBJ1-5, with 9 bases identical to TRBD1. V dropped 5 bases and J dropped 3; count of bases not matched to a gene: 5. Germline-derived CDR1 and CDR2 are MNHNS and SASEGT. CDR3 size: 15 residues. The CDR3 nucleotides are TGTGCCAGCAGTACAGGGGGCAGCCACAATCAGCCCCAGCATTTT. Its protein is CASSTGGSHNQPQHF.

This clonotype came up many times. V is TRBV2 and J is TRBJ2-7; D may be TRBD1 or TRBD2 (6 bases each). CDR1 SNHLY and CDR2 FYNNEI come from the germline V gene. V dropped 4 bases and J dropped 3 bases, with 10 bases sitting between them. The CDR3 extends over 13 amino acids. As DNA, the CDR3 is TGTGCCAGCAGTGGGGGGGCCCACTACGAGCAGTACTTC. Translation gives CASSGGAHYEQYF.

This chain uses TRBV27 with TRBJ1-1; D might be TRBD1 (6 bases). The V end lost 6 bases, the J end lost 6 bases, and 14 bases lay between the germline ends. Germline CDR1 MNHEY, CDR2 SMNVEV (reference sequence). The CDR3 runs 13 residues. The CDR3 DNA sequence: TGTGCCAGCAGCTTCGAGGGGGACTCTGAAGCTTTCTTT. Translation: CASSFEGDSEAFF.

The chain links TRBV5-4 to TRBJ2-7, with 8 bases matching TRBD1. This CDR3 has 15 residues. The V gene's germline CDR1 is SGHNT and CDR2 YYREEE (reference sequence). J was trimmed by 2 bases and V by 3 bases; bases with no gene match: 7. DNA for the CDR3: TGTGCCAGCAGCTCCCCGGGACAGGATCCCTACGAGCAGTACTTC. Translated, it gives CASSSPGQDPYEQYF.

This clonotype was seen ten or more times. The rearrangement joins TRBV20-1 to TRBJ1-5, with 7 nucleotides matching TRBD1. The V gene's germline CDR1 is DFQATT and CDR2 SNEGSKA (reference sequence). This CDR3 is 16 amino acids long. The V gene end was trimmed by 2 bases and the J gene end by 0 bases; junction bases not matched to a gene: 7. The CDR3 loop reads CSARKSTGNSNQPQHF. The CDR3 DNA reads TGCAGTGCTAGAAAATCGACAGGGAATAGCAATCAGCCCCAGCATTTT.

This clonotype has a count of ten or more. This chain connects TRBV28 to TRBJ1-1; the match to TRBD1 covers 10 bases. Germline assignment: CDR1 MDHEN and CDR2 SYDVKM. The CDR3 loop spans 15 amino acids. V dropped 5 bases and J dropped 3; count of bases not matched to a gene: 6. CDR3 nucleotides: TGTGCCAGCAGTCCCCTCGGGACAGGGGACACTGAAGCTTTCTTT. Residues: CASSPLGTGDTEAFF.

This chain links TRBV11-3 with TRBJ2-5; 11 bases match TRBD1. This CDR3 has 16 residues. The germline V gene has CDR1 SGHNT and CDR2 YENEEA. Trimming removed 5 bases from V and 5 bases from J; junction bases left unmatched: 10. The CDR3 loop is CASSPWDRGLKETQYF. CDR3 in DNA: TGTGCCAGCAGCCCCTGGGACAGGGGGTTAAAGGAGACCCAGTACTTC.

This clonotype was recorded at least ten times. The V gene is TRBV27, the J gene TRBJ1-5; D unclear. The CDR3 extends over 13 amino acids. CDR1 is MNHEY, CDR2 SMNVEV, per germline (reference sequence). V lost 3 bases and J lost 4, with 7 bases in between. The CDR3 sequence is CASSFGRNQPQHF. DNA of the CDR3: TGTGCCAGCAGTTTCGGACGGAATCAGCCCCAGCATTTT.

The chain carries TRBV9 and TRBJ2-7, with D hard to call. This CDR3 is 15 amino acids long. V was cut by 0 bases and J by 0 bases, with 10 bases left in between. Germline CDR1 is SGDLS and CDR2 is YYNGEE. The CDR3 coding sequence is TGTGCCAGCAGCGTAGGTGTGATTTCCTCCTACGAGCAGTACTTC. Translated: CASSVGVISSYEQYF.

This clonotype was found many times. The V call is TRBV10-3, the J call TRBJ2-5; TRBD2 matches 10 bases. The germline gives CDR1 ENHRY, CDR2 SYGVKD. The CDR3 contains 14 residues. V gave up 3 bases and J gave up 4 bases; unmatched junction bases: 2. Written as DNA, the CDR3 is TGTGCCATCAGTGAAGCGGGAGGGGCAGAGACCCAGTACTTC. Its translation: CAISEAGGAETQYF.

This clonotype was observed many times. The J gene is TRBJ1-1, the V gene TRBV29-1, with D tentatively TRBD1 (5 bases). V was pared by 7 bases and J by 4 bases, with 16 bases between. This CDR3 contains 13 residues. Germline values: CDR1 SQVTM, CDR2 ANQGSEA. The CDR3 DNA reads TGCAGCGCTCCGGGGGTAATGAGCACTGAAGCTTTCTTT. Protein sequence: CSAPGVMSTEAFF. Using reference TRBV29-1 and TRBJ1-1 for the parts outside the CDR3, the full variable domain is SAVISQKPSRDICQRGTSLTIQCQVDSQVTMMFWYRQQPGQSLTLIATANQGSEATYESGFVIDKFPISRPNLTFSTLTVSNMSPEDSSIYLCSAPGVMSTEAFFGQGTRLTVV.

This clonotype was seen many times. The chain combines TRBV27 with TRBJ2-5, with a tentative D call TRBD1 (6 bases). Germline V gene lookup returns CDR1 MNHEY and CDR2 SMNVEV (reference sequence). CDR3 length equals 14 residues. The V end lost 5 bases, the J end lost 4 bases, and 14 bases lay between the germline ends. CDR3 coding DNA: TGTGCCAGCAGTCCCCTAACAGGGCCAGAGACCCAGTACTTC. Protein product: CASSPLTGPETQYF.

This clonotype was observed many times. The chain couples TRBV2 to TRBJ2-5; D perhaps matches TRBD2 (7 bases). Germline assignment: CDR1 SNHLY and CDR2 FYNNEI. CDR3 length equals 14 residues. Trimming shortened V by 7 bases and J by 5 bases, and 17 bases separated the two germline ends. CDR3 bases: TGTGCCAGCAACCTAGGGGGGGGCGCGGAGACCCAGTACTTC. It yields the protein CASNLGGGAETQYF.

The chain has TRBV6-2 or TRBV6-3 and TRBJ2-2; the match to TRBD1 covers 8 bases. The CDR3 covers 15 residues. The germline gives CDR1 MNHEY, CDR2 SVGEGT. V lost 6 bases, J lost 6 bases, and 9 bases stayed unmatched. Here the CDR3 reads CASSSGQGLAGELFF. The CDR3 region has the DNA TGTGCCAGCAGCTCCGGACAGGGCTTGGCCGGGGAGCTGTTTTTT.

This clonotype appeared many times. The rearrangement joins TRBV27 to TRBJ1-6; 10 nucleotides agree with TRBD1. Germline V gene data show CDR1 as MNHEY and CDR2 as SMNVEV (reference sequence). Trimming cost V 0 bases and J 6 bases; bases outside gene matches: 5. The CDR3 is 17 residues long. The CDR3 region has the DNA TGTGCCAGCAGTTTATCCAGACAGGGGGCACCTAATTCACCCCTCCACTTT. It is translated as CASSLSRQGAPNSPLHF.

This clonotype was counted at least ten times. This sequence joins TRBV6-1 and TRBJ1-1; a possible D gene is TRBD1 (6 bases). Trimming took 1 base from V and 5 from J, leaving 14 bases between them. Germline CDR1 and CDR2: MNHNS and SASEGT. This CDR3 comprises 15 residues. For the CDR3, the DNA is TGTGCCAGCAGTGAAGGGGCAGGGAGGGGGACTGAAGCTTTCTTT. Residues: CASSEGAGRGTEAFF.